Sequencing of this T cell receptor (beta chain) was carried out in a study of T-cell reconstitution after alpha-beta-depleted transplantation in children. Points from the study as a whole: Several hundred rapidly expanded clones from non-depleted graft cells reportedly supplied alpha-beta T cells about two months post-transplant. Some patients showed high day-60 TCRbeta diversity, which derived from surviving recipient T cells and thymic progenitors.

It was with unique molecular identifiers that the TCRbeta library was prepared. TCRdb re-called the PCR reads with MiXCR, one entry per CDR3 protein. The sample has some 95,000 distinct CDR3 sequences; 20% to 30% are singletons. The V and J ends lost 6 bases and 6 bases respectively, with 11 bases between them. CDR1 and CDR2 from the germline V gene are DFQATT and SNEGSKA (reference sequence). This CDR3 has 11 residues. Comment on this clonotype: Its antigen is still unknown.

Source: PBMCs, taken before TCRalphabeta/CD19-depleted stem cell transplant. This sequence joins TRBV20-1 and TRBJ1-1; D ambiguous. The source of this sequence is a boy aged 2 to 9 with acute lymphoblastic leukemia, due to receive a stem cell transplant. The chain's CDR3 is CSAPRGPEAFF. The CDR3 nucleotides read TGCAGTGCCCCTAGAGGGCCTGAAGCTTTCTTT.